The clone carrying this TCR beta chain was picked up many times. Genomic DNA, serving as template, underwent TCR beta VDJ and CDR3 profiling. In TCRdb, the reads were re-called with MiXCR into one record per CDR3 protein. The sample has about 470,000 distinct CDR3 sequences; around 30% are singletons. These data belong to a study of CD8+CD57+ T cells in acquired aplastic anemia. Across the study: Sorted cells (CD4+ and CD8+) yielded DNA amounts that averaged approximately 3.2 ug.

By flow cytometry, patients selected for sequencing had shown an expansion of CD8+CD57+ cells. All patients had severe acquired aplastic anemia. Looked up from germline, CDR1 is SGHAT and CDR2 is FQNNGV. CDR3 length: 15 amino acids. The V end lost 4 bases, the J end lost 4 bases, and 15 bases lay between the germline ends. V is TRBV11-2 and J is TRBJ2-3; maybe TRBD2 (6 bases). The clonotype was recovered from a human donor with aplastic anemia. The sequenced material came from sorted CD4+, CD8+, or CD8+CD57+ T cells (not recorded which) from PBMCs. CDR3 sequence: CASSSTRLVADTQYF. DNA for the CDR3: TGTGCCAGCAGCTCAACCCGACTAGTAGCAGATACGCAGTATTTT.